Presented here are 23 T cell receptor beta chains from one specimen sequenced in a study of blood T cells in healthy people across ages. Through a sample-barcoded 5' primer and a J-beta primer mix, a second PCR was run for roughly 7 to 11 cycles. Each CDR3 protein gets one entry after TCRdb re-called the 5' RACE reads with MiXCR. The table shows more than 650,000 distinct CDR3 sequences, with over 20% occurring only once. Sequenced: blood. All receptors come from a man between 65 and 85 years old in good health.

Concerning this clonotype itself: One end of the junction varies from germline; a read error may be responsible. The chain combines TRBV12-3 or TRBV12-4 with TRBJ1-4; D not certain. The CDR3 covers 14 residues. CDR3 DNA: TGTGCCAGCAGTCCGGACCTCACTACTGAAAAACTGTTTTTT. It codes for CASSPDLTTEKLFF.

The rearrangement links TRBV7-6 to TRBJ2-1; no definite D call. Germline V gene data show CDR1 as SGHVS and CDR2 as FNYEAQ. V was cut by 1 base and J by 5 bases, with 12 bases left in between. The CDR3 has 15 residues. CDR3 sequence reads: CASSLGPTNHNEQFF. CDR3 coding DNA: TGTGCCAGCAGCTTAGGCCCGACAAATCACAATGAGCAGTTCTTC.

This chain links TRBV18 with TRBJ1-2; 8 positions match TRBD1. The CDR3 totals 15 residues. The V gene end was trimmed by 3 bases and the J gene end by 3 bases; junction bases not matched to a gene: 6. Germline-derived CDR1 and CDR2 are KGHSH and LQKENI. The CDR3 coding sequence is TGTGCCAGCTCACCGGGATCGACAGGGGACTATGGCTACACCTTC. Translating gives CASSPGSTGDYGYTF.

The chain combines TRBV4-1 with TRBJ2-1, with D possibly being TRBD2 (5 bases). This CDR3 is 16 amino acids long. Germline loops: CDR1 MGHRA, CDR2 YSYEKL. The germline V and J ends were trimmed by 0 bases and 2 bases, with 11 bases remaining between them. As DNA, the CDR3 is TGCGCCAGCAGCCAAGATCTGCGGACTCCCTACAATGAGCAGTTCTTC. Protein sequence: CASSQDLRTPYNEQFF.

The genes are TRBV20-1 and TRBJ2-3; D may correspond to TRBD1 or TRBD2 (5 bases each). V gave up 4 bases and J gave up 2 bases, with 13 bases separating them. Germline-derived CDR1 and CDR2 are DFQATT and SNEGSKA (reference sequence). This CDR3 spans 14 amino acids. The CDR3 nucleotides are TGCAGTGCTAACATCGGGGCCGACACAGATACGCAGTATTTT. Its protein product is CSANIGADTDTQYF.

The chain couples TRBV12-3 or TRBV12-4 to TRBJ2-5, with D unclear. The DNA end favors TRBJ2-1, so the J call may be wrong. CDR3 length: 10 amino acids. CDR3 coding DNA: TGTGCCAGCAGTTTTGCTGAGCAGTTCTTC. It yields the protein CASSFAEQFF.

The rearrangement links TRBV3-1 to TRBJ1-5; D not certain. The germline V gene has CDR1 LGHDT and CDR2 YNNKEL (reference sequence). The CDR3 extends over 14 amino acids. V shed 2 bases and J shed 10 bases, with 15 bases lying between them. As DNA, the CDR3 is TGTGCCAGCAGCCAATCGGGCGGCCGGGGACCCCAGCATTTT. This gives the protein CASSQSGGRGPQHF. Based on the CDR3 plus reference TRBV3-1 and TRBJ1-5, the full variable domain is DTAVSQTPKYLVTQMGNDKSIKCEQNLGHDTMYWYKQDSKKFLKIMFSYNNKELIINETVPNRFSPKSPDKAHLNLHINSLELGDSAVYFCASSQSGGRGPQHFGDGTRLSIL.

The CDR3 loop reads CASSYFPEYGYTF. The CDR3 nucleotides are TGTGCCAGCAGTTACTTCCCGGAGTATGGCTACACCTTC. The chain has TRBV6-5 and TRBJ1-2, with unresolved D. The CDR3 is 13 amino acids. From germline, CDR1 is MNHEY and CDR2 SVGAGI. Trimming took off 1 base at V and 5 bases at J, with 8 bases between the two ends.

In this sample, this clonotype turned up a few times. The chain recombines TRBV18 with TRBJ2-5; 7 nucleotides line up with TRBD1. The J call is uncertain, as TRBJ2-7 better fits the DNA end. CDR1 and CDR2 (germline): KGHSH, LQKENI. The CDR3 runs to 14 residues. The CDR3 loop reads CASSPNRGSYEQYF. The CDR3 DNA reads TGTGCCAGCTCACCCAACAGGGGATCCTACGAGCAGTACTTC.

Remarks on this clonotype: A clone one base away is much larger, so this may be a read error. The rearrangement links TRBV12-3 or TRBV12-4 to TRBJ1-2, with D perhaps TRBD1 (5 bases). CDR3 size: 12 residues. Deletions cut 5 bases from V and 7 bases from J, with 11 bases between. In DNA form, the CDR3 reads TGTGCCAGCAGTCCGCAGGGCTGTGGCTACACCTTC. Protein: CASSPQGCGYTF.

This clonotype was counted a few times. The chain employs TRBV29-1 and TRBJ2-5, with TRBD1 identical over 9 bases. The J call may not be correct, given that the DNA end is closer to TRBJ2-7. In germline, CDR1 is SQVTM, CDR2 ANQGSEA. The CDR3 has 14 amino acids. CDR3 bases: TGCAGCGTTGCTCCGGGACAGGGAGGCAACGAGCAGTACTTC. It specifies CSVAPGQGGNEQYF.

The table lists this clonotype with a few counts. Possible read error: a much larger clone is one base away. This sequence joins TRBV6-5 and TRBJ2-7; no clear D. Per the germline V gene, CDR1 is MNHEY and CDR2 is SVGAGI. The CDR3 loop spans 14 amino acids. With 2 bases removed from V and 2 bases from J, the gap between germline ends came to 10 bases. The CDR3 spells CASSYNGAPYEQYF. The CDR3 DNA reads TGTGCCAGCAGTTACAACGGCGCTCCCTACGAGCAGTACTTC.

CDR3 nucleotides: TGTGCCATCATCGGACAGGGGTGGGAAGAGACCCAGTACTTC. This gives the protein CAIIGQGWEETQYF. The gene calls are TRBV10-3 and TRBJ2-5; 9 bases agree with TRBD1. Germline loops: CDR1 ENHRY, CDR2 SYGVKD. The V and J ends lost 7 bases and 3 bases, in that order; junction bases with no gene match: 6. The length of the CDR3 is 14 residues.

This sequence joins TRBV12-3 or TRBV12-4 and TRBJ1-1; 7 nucleotides agree with TRBD1. J gave up 4 bases and V 3 bases, and 5 bases lay outside the gene matches. The CDR3 runs to 14 residues. DNA of the CDR3: TGTGCCAGCAGTTTTTCTCACAGGGGCACTGAAGCTTTCTTT. This codes for CASSFSHRGTEAFF.

The chain joins TRBV29-1 to TRBJ1-1; the D is unclear. The CDR3 is made up of 12 amino acids. The V end was cut by 7 bases, the J end by 2 bases, with 11 bases between. Germline CDR1 is SQVTM and CDR2 is ANQGSEA. CDR3 DNA: TGCAGCGGCCAGAATGTTAACACTGAAGCTTTCTTT. Its protein product is CSGQNVNTEAFF.

This chain links TRBV12-3 or TRBV12-4 with TRBJ1-3; no clear D gene. V dropped 11 bases and J dropped 1 base, with 24 bases sitting between them. The CDR3 is made up of 17 amino acids. The CDR3: CACRVGGRTRSGNTIYF. CDR3 sequence (DNA): TGTGCCTGCCGCGTCGGTGGACGGACGAGGTCTGGAAACACCATATATTTT.

This clonotype was detected a few times. The chain's CDR3 is CASSSGTGWHEQFF. The CDR3 DNA is TGCGCCAGCAGCTCCGGGACAGGGTGGCATGAGCAGTTCTTC. The V call is TRBV5-1, the J call TRBJ2-5; 9 bases map to TRBD1. The end of the DNA is better explained by TRBJ2-1, so the J call may be wrong. There are 14 residues in the CDR3. Germline values: CDR1 SGHRS, CDR2 YFSETQ.

V usage is TRBV15 and J usage is TRBJ2-1; D not certain. The CDR3 length is 12 residues. Trimming removed 1 base from V and 10 bases from J, with 8 bases in between. Per the germline V gene, CDR1 is LNHNV and CDR2 is YYDKDF (reference sequence). The CDR3 is CATSRGLDEQFF. The CDR3 DNA reads as TGTGCCACCAGCAGAGGGCTCGACGAGCAGTTCTTC.

This chain uses TRBV5-5 with TRBJ2-2, with TRBD1 identical over 8 bases. Losses at the gene ends were 0 bases for V and 3 bases for J; bases not matched to a gene: 1. CDR1 SGHKS and CDR2 YYEKEE come from the germline V gene (reference sequence). The CDR3 is 15 amino acids. In nucleotides, the CDR3 is TGTGCCAGCAGCTTGGAACAGGGGGACACCGGGGAGCTGTTTTTT. Translating it yields CASSLEQGDTGELFF.

This clonotype was found a few times. One junction end disagrees with the germline gene, perhaps due to a read error. This chain joins TRBV12-3 or TRBV12-4 and TRBJ1-4, with D tentatively TRBD1 (6 bases). This CDR3 comprises 13 residues. The CDR3 is CASSPDSNEKRFF. CDR3 DNA sequence: TGTGCCAGCAGTCCGGACAGTAATGAAAAACGGTTTTTT.

This clonotype was observed a handful of times. V is TRBV29-1 and J is TRBJ1-1, with TRBD1 as a possible D gene (6 bases). The length of the CDR3 is 13 residues. V was cut by 7 bases and J by 1 base, with 13 bases left in between. CDR1 is SQVTM and CDR2 is ANQGSEA in the germline V gene. For the CDR3, the DNA is TGCAGCGGGGGGGCTCGGGGGAACACTGAAGCTTTCTTT. Residues: CSGGARGNTEAFF.

This clonotype was observed a few times. The chain recombines TRBV7-9 with TRBJ2-1; D gene ambiguous. Germline lookup yields CDR1 SEHNR and CDR2 FQNEAQ (reference sequence). This CDR3 contains 13 residues. The V end was cut by 2 bases, the J end by 7 bases, with 9 bases between. The CDR3: CASSLFENNEQFF. The CDR3 DNA reads as TGTGCCAGCAGCTTATTCGAGAATAATGAGCAGTTCTTC.

This rearrangement joins TRBV7-9 to TRBJ1-1, with TRBD1 identical over 8 bases. This CDR3 spans 15 amino acids. Per the germline V gene, CDR1 is SEHNR and CDR2 is FQNEAQ (reference sequence). V lost 2 bases, J lost 3 bases, and 5 bases stayed unmatched. CDR3 nucleotide sequence: TGTGCCAGCAGCTTATTCGGACAGGGTTACACTGAAGCTTTCTTT. This gives the protein CASSLFGQGYTEAFF.